This T cell receptor beta chain was sequenced for a study of glioma-infiltrating T cells. Study outcomes and limitations: Only very few CDR3 sequences appeared in both tissue and blood. Non-neoplastic patients had below-expected tissue-blood divergence, while all gliomas exceeded expectation.

The iRepertoire nested amplicon-rescue multiplex PCR amplified TCR alpha and beta CDR3s from RNA. For one-step reverse transcription and amplification, 100-400 ng of tissue mRNA or PBMC total RNA was used. TCRdb reanalysed the multiplex PCR reads using MiXCR and keeps one entry per CDR3 protein. The top ten clones hold less than 15% of a sample with about 5,800 distinct CDR3 sequences, 28% of them seen once. As for this clonotype: The antigen is not known. The junction does not match germline at one end; this may be a read error.

The CDR3 is made up of 15 amino acids. CDR1 is MNHGY and CDR2 is SVAAGI in the germline V gene. The V and J genes are TRBV6-9 and TRBJ1-2; no clear D gene. The TCR comes from a human donor with low-grade glioma or glioblastoma, undergoing nonglioma brain surgery, or in good health (not recorded which). The sample was glioma tissue, nonneoplastic brain tissue, or PBMCs (not recorded which). CDR3 nucleotides: TGTGCCAGCAGTTACCCTAGATTGGGCGGCTATGGCTCCCCCTTC. Protein product: CASSYPRLGGYGSPF.